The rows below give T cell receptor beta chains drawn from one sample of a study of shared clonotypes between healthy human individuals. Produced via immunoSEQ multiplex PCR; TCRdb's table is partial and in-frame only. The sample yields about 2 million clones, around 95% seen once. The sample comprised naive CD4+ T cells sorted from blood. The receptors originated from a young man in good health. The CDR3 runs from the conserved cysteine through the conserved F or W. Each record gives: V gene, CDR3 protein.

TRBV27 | CASSLPGQGPMRYTF
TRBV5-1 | CASSRILGDTQYF
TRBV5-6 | CASSLSQLNSPLHF
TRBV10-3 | CAISESEDITKFF
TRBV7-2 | CASSRTGIQETQYF
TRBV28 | CASSLSGRWGYGSNQPQHF
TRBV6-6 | CASRLLAGGLTDTQYF
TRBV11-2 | CASSLSGIKNIQYF
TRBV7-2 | CASSKRGPSNTGELFF
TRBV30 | CAKKENTEAFF
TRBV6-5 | CASSRGTRSTEAFF
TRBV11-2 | CASSLEVNTGELFF
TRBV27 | CASSRAGREADTQYF
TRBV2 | CASSYRDFSYNEQFF
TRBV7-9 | CASSLAGYRVGYTF
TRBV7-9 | CASSLAGPTEQYF
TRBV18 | CASSPTLAGTERTQYF
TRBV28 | CASSTGVTYEQYF
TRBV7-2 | CASSPNRDRANTGELFF
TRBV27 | CASSLIPRQGANGEQFF
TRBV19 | CASSTPGTANYGYTF
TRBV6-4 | CASSEGRSTGELFF
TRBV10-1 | CASSESKGASGGNEQFF
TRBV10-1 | CASSESIGDSSGYTF
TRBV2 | CASTLRLPGNTEAFF
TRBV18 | CASSPEKTQYF
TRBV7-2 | CASSLGLAGGRYNEQFF
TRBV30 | CAWSVGGGLPDTQYF
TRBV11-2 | CASSFKSSGFLSYEQYF
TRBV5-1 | CASSSGQGVWEQYF
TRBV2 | CASSATSYEQYF
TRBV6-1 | CASSVEANYGYTF
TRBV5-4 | CASSPQGSSYEQYF